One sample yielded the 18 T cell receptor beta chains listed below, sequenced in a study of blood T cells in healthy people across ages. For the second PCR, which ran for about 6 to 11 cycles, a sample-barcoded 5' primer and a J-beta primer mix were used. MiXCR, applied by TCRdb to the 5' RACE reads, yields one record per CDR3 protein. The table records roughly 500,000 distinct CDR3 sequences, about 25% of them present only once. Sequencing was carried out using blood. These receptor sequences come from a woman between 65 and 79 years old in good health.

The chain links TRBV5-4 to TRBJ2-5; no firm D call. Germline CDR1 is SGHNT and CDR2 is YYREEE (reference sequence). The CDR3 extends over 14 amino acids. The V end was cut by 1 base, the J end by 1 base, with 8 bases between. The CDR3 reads CASSLKHLQETQYF. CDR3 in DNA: TGTGCCAGCAGCTTGAAACACCTCCAAGAGACCCAGTACTTC.

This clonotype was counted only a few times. The chain's CDR3 is CAISELRGSYGYTF. Written as DNA, the CDR3 is TGTGCCATCAGTGAGTTACGGGGTTCCTATGGCTACACCTTC. The J gene is TRBJ1-2, the V gene TRBV10-3; no clear D gene. The V and J ends lost 1 base and 4 bases respectively, with 10 bases between them. CDR1 is ENHRY, CDR2 SYGVKD, per germline. The CDR3 runs 14 residues.

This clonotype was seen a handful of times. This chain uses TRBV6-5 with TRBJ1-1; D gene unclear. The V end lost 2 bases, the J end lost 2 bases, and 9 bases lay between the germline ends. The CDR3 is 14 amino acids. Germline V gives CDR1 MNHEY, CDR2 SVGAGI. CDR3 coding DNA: TGTGCCAGCAGTTACAGGGCCGGAAACACTGAAGCTTTCTTT. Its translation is CASSYRAGNTEAFF.

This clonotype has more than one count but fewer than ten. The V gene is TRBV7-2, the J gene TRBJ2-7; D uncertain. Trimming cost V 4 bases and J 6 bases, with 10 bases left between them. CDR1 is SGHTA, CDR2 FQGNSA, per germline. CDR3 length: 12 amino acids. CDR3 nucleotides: TGTGCCAGCAGCTGGGTCAGGAGCGAGCAGTACTTC. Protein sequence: CASSWVRSEQYF.

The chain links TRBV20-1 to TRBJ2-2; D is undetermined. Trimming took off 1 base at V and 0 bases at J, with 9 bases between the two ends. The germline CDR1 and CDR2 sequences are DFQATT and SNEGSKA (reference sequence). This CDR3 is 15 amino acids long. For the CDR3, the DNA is TGCAGTGCTAGAGGACAAGGAACGAACACCGGGGAGCTGTTTTTT. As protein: CSARGQGTNTGELFF.

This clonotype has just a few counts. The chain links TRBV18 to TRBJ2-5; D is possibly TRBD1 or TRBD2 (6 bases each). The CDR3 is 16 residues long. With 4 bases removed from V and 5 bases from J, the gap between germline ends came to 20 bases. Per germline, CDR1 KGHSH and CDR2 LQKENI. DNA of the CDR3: TGTGCCAGCTCACGTCCAGGGACGGGGGCTTCGGAGACCCAGTACTTC. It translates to CASSRPGTGASETQYF. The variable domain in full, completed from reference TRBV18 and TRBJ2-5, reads NAGVMQNPRHLVRRRGQEARLRCSPMKGHSHVYWYRQLPEEGLKFMVYLQKENIIDESGMPKERFSAEFPKEGPSILRIQQVVRGDSAAYFCASSRPGTGASETQYFGPGTRLLVL.

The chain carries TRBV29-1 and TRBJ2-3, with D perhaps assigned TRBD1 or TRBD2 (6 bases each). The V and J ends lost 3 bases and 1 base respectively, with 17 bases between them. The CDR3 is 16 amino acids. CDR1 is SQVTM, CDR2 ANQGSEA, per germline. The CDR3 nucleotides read TGCAGCGTTGAGGGAAGAAGGGGGGTGGGCACAGATACGCAGTATTTT. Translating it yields CSVEGRRGVGTDTQYF.

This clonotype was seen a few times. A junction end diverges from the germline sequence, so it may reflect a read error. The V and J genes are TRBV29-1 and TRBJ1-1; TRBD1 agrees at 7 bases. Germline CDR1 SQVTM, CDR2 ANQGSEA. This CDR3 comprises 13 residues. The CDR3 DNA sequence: TGCGGCGTGCCGGGACAGCGAGTCTTTGAAGCTTTCTTT. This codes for CGVPGQRVFEAFF.

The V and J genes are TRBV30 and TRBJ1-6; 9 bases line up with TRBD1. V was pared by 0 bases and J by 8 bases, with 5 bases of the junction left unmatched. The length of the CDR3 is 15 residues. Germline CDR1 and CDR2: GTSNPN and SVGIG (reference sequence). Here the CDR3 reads CAWSVLGQGYSPLHF. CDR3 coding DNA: TGTGCCTGGAGTGTACTTGGACAGGGGTATTCACCCCTCCACTTT.

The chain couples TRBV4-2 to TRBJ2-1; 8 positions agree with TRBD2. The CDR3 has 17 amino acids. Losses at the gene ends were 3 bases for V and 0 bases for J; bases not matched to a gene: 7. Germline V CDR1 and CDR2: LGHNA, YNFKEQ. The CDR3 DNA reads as TGTGCCAGCAGCCATGCCGGGAGGGATAGCTCCTACAATGAGCAGTTCTTC. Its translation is CASSHAGRDSSYNEQFF.

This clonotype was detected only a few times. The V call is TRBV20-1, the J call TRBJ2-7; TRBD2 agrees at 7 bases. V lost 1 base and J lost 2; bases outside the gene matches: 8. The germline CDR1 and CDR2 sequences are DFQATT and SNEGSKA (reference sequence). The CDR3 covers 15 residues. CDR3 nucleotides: TGCAGTGCTAGAGTGGCTAGCGGAGACCCCTACGAGCAGTACTTC. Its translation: CSARVASGDPYEQYF.

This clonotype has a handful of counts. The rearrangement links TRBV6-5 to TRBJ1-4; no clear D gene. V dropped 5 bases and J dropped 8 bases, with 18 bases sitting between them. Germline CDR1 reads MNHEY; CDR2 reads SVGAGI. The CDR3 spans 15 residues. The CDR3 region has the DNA TGTGCCAGCAGTAAATCCCCGAATACTGACGAAAAACTGTTTTTT. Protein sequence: CASSKSPNTDEKLFF.

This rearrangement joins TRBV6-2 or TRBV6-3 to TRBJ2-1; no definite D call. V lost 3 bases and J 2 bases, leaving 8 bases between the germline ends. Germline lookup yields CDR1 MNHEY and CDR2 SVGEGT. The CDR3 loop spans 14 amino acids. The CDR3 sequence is CASSYPPPYNEQFF. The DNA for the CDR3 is TGTGCCAGCAGTTATCCCCCTCCCTACAATGAGCAGTTCTTC.

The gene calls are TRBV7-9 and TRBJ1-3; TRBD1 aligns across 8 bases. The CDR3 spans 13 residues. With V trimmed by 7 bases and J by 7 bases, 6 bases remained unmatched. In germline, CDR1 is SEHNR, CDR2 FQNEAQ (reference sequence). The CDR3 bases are TGTGCCAGCACCCGGACAGGGATGAACACCATATATTTT. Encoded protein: CASTRTGMNTIYF.

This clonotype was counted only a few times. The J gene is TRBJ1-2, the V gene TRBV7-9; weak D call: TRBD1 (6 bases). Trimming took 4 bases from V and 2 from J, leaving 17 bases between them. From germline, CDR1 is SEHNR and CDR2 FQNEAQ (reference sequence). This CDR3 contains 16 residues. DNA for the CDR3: TGTGCCAGCAGCTCCGTAGCTGCGGGACAAAACTATGGCTACACCTTC. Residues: CASSSVAAGQNYGYTF.

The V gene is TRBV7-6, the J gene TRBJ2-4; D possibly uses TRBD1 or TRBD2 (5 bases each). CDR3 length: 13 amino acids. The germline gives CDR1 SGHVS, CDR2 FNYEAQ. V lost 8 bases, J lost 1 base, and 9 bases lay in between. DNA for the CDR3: TGTGCCAGCGCCGAGGGGGCCAAAAACATTCAGTACTTC. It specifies CASAEGAKNIQYF.

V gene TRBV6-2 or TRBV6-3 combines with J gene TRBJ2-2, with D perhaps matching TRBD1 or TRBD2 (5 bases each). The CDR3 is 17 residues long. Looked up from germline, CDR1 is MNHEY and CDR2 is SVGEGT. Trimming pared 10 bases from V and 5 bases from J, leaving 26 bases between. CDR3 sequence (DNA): TGTGCCATAAGGTCACGGGCAGGGACCAAGGGGACCGGGGAGCTGTTTTTT. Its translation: CAIRSRAGTKGTGELFF.

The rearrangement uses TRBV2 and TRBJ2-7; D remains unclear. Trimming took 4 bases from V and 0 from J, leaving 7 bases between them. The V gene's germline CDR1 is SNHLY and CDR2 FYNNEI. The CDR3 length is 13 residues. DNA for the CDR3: TGTGCCAGCAGTGGTACTTTCTCCTACGAGCAGTACTTC. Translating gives CASSGTFSYEQYF. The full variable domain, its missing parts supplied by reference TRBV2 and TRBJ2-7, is EPEVTQTPSHQVTQMGQEVILRCVPISNHLYFYWYRQILGQKVEFLVSFYNNEISEKSEIFDDQFSVERPDGSNFTLKIRSTKLEDSAMYFCASSGTFSYEQYFGPGTRLTVT.